The source of this T cell receptor (beta chain) is a study of blood T cells in healthy people across ages. Study-level points and caveats: Per million T cells, TCR beta diversity dropped about linearly as age rose.

Only a few counts were recorded for this clonotype. Its specificity is not known. Primed by a sample-barcoded 5' primer and a J-beta primer mix, a second PCR proceeded for 7 to 11 cycles. Each cDNA molecule was tagged by a template-switch adaptor that had 12 random nucleotides. Any given sample supplied a minimum of 3 million CDR3-containing paired-end reads. In TCRdb, the 5' RACE reads were re-called with MiXCR into one record per CDR3 protein. The profile shows approximately 1,000,000 distinct CDR3 sequences, 40% to 45% of them singletons. Germline CDR1 and CDR2: MNHEY and SVGAGI. The CDR3 is 11 amino acids. With 7 bases clipped from V and 6 bases from J, the junction kept 1 base outside the gene matches. Whenever a sample was processed, at least 7 million PBMCs were isolated.

The material sequenced was blood. The chain is built from TRBV6-5 and TRBJ1-2; 8 bases fit TRBD1. The source of this sequence is a woman aged 55-75 years in good health. CDR3 sequence: CASTGGDGYTF. The CDR3 bases are TGTGCCAGCACAGGGGGCGATGGCTACACCTTC.